The clone carrying this TCR beta chain was detected only a few times. The CDR3 covers 15 residues. The germline V gene encodes CDR1 MNHNY and CDR2 SVGAGI (reference sequence). The V gene end was trimmed by 1 base and the J gene end by 5 bases; junction bases not matched to a gene: 1. This specimen comes from a study of OX40 agonist ivuxolimab in advanced cancers. About the research overall: Treatment of patients was with ivuxolimab, an agonistic anti-OX40 (CD134) antibody. Six ivuxolimab dose levels, 0.01 to 10 mg/kg, were given intravenously every 2 weeks. People who had prior anti-PD-1, anti-PD-L1 or anti-CTLA-4 therapy could take part, and under 45% had some.

Clones were read by immunoSEQ multiplex PCR, and TCRdb kept only the in-frame ones, dropping some. The profile shows tens of thousands of clones, roughly 90% of them singletons. The source is an adult with an advanced solid tumor such as melanoma, head and neck, liver or kidney cancer. This specimen was CD4+ or CD8+ T cells sorted from blood, taken in a trial of the OX40 agonist ivuxolimab. V gene TRBV6-6 combines with J gene TRBJ2-2; 10 bases map to TRBD1. As DNA, the CDR3 is TGTGCCAGCAGTTACTGGACAGGGGGGACCGGGGAGCTGTTTTTT. Its protein is CASSYWTGGTGELFF.